Presented here are 25 T cell receptor beta chains from one specimen sequenced in a study of T cells expressing NK-cell markers. TCRdb re-called the 5' RACE reads and catalogs CDR3 proteins one per entry, DNA excluded. The sample has about 390,000 distinct CDR3 sequences, and its top ten clones hold roughly 10%. Material for sequencing was blood T cells: a sorted CD56 or NKG2C T cell subset, CD4+ or CD8+ T cells, or bulk PBMC T cells (not recorded which). The receptors were sampled from a woman aged 50 to 65 in good health.

The V call is TRBV4-1, the J call TRBJ2-2; TCRdb selects TRBD1, and the lack of DNA leaves this call unchecked. CDR3 size: 15 residues. The germline CDR1 and CDR2 sequences are MGHRA and YSYEKL. Here the CDR3 reads CASSQGRPRAGELFF.

The chain carries TRBV10-3 and TRBJ2-5; lacking DNA, the TRBD2 call made by TCRdb goes unchecked. There are 15 residues in the CDR3. Germline CDR1 and CDR2: ENHRY and SYGVKD. The CDR3 sequence: CAIRGTSGNQETQYF.

CDR3 sequence reads: CASSLGLTAIGNTIYF. V gene TRBV7-8 combines with J gene TRBJ1-3. This CDR3 has 16 residues. Per germline, CDR1 SGHVS and CDR2 FQNEAQ.

J is TRBJ2-7 and V is TRBV19. From germline, CDR1 is LNHDA and CDR2 SQIVND (reference sequence). The CDR3 loop spans 13 amino acids. CDR3 amino acids: CASSILGTYEQYF.

The chain uses TRBV12-3 or TRBV12-4 and TRBJ1-1; TCRdb's D gene call, TRBD1, goes unchecked for lack of DNA. The CDR3 extends over 14 amino acids. The CDR3 loop reads CASSFKPGGTEAFF.

The genes are TRBV11-3 and TRBJ2-1; without DNA, the TCRdb call of TRBD1 cannot be checked. Germline loops: CDR1 SGHNT, CDR2 YENEEA. The CDR3 runs 15 residues. CDR3 sequence reads: CASSLDRQSYNEQFF.

The chain has TRBV5-1 and TRBJ2-1; TCRdb picks TRBD1, but there is no DNA to check that call. The germline gives CDR1 SGHRS, CDR2 YFSETQ. The CDR3 contains 14 residues. Here the CDR3 reads CASSDQQGYNEQFF.

The chain couples TRBV27 to TRBJ2-1; checking the TCRdb D call of TRBD2 is not possible without DNA. The V gene's germline CDR1 is MNHEY and CDR2 SMNVEV (reference sequence). The CDR3 runs 18 residues. The CDR3 here is CASSPPASGYSSYNEQFF.

The genes are TRBV20-1 and TRBJ2-2; the TCRdb D gene call, TRBD2, has no DNA to confirm it. CDR1 is DFQATT, CDR2 SNEGSKA, per germline (reference sequence). The CDR3 is 14 amino acids. CDR3 in amino acids: CSARVGRVSGELFF.

J is TRBJ1-1 and V is TRBV19; TCRdb reports TRBD1, a call that lacks DNA to check it against. CDR1 and CDR2 from the germline V gene are LNHDA and SQIVND (reference sequence). This CDR3 is built from 14 residues. The CDR3 region is CASSRDSLNTEAFF.

The chain recombines TRBV5-1 with TRBJ1-2. CDR3 length equals 14 residues. The germline V gene has CDR1 SGHRS and CDR2 YFSETQ. CDR3 protein: CASSLEQPNYGYTF.

This sequence joins TRBV20-1 and TRBJ1-1. Germline assignment: CDR1 DFQATT and CDR2 SNEGSKA (reference sequence). The CDR3 is 15 amino acids. The CDR3 loop is CSAQPLTLMNTEAFF.

The chain uses TRBV20-1 and TRBJ2-2; absent DNA, TCRdb's TRBD2 call cannot be checked. CDR1 DFQATT and CDR2 SNEGSKA come from the germline V gene (reference sequence). The CDR3 consists of 14 residues. CDR3: CSARELAGTGELFF.

Here the CDR3 reads CASSRHLGQWENDEQFF. V and J are TRBV3-1 and TRBJ2-1; TCRdb names TRBD2, which stays unverified in the absence of DNA. The CDR3 totals 17 residues. Germline lookup yields CDR1 LGHDT and CDR2 YNNKEL (reference sequence).

This rearrangement joins TRBV6-4 to TRBJ2-2; TCRdb calls TRBD1, which cannot be checked without DNA. Germline CDR1 and CDR2: MRHNA and SNTAGT. CDR3 size: 17 residues. The CDR3 reads CASSDSGQAPNTGELFF.

CDR3 sequence: CASSLVGQGKTEAFF. V and J are TRBV5-1 and TRBJ1-1; TCRdb reports TRBD1, a call that lacks DNA to check it against. Germline values: CDR1 SGHRS, CDR2 YFSETQ. This CDR3 region has 15 residues.

The rearrangement joins TRBV12-3 or TRBV12-4 to TRBJ1-2. The CDR3 has 13 residues. This CDR3 is CASSLRAEYGYTF.

CDR3: CASSLVGRNYGYTF. This chain links TRBV12-3 or TRBV12-4 with TRBJ1-2; TCRdb designates TRBD1, a call that cannot be tested without DNA. There are 14 residues in the CDR3.

The chain recombines TRBV15 with TRBJ2-3; TCRdb lists TRBD2, though no DNA is available to test this call. CDR1 LNHNV and CDR2 YYDKDF come from the germline V gene (reference sequence). This CDR3 has 14 residues. CDR3 region: CATSREEETDTQYF.

The CDR3 here is CASSPRTGAALDEQYF. The V gene is TRBV9, the J gene TRBJ2-7; TCRdb's D call of TRBD1 is untestable without DNA. The CDR3 loop spans 16 amino acids. In germline, CDR1 is SGDLS, CDR2 YYNGEE.

The rearrangement uses TRBV20-1 and TRBJ2-5; TCRdb reports TRBD1, a call that lacks DNA to check it against. This CDR3 spans 17 amino acids. Germline CDR1 DFQATT, CDR2 SNEGSKA (reference sequence). The CDR3 sequence: CSARDPVQGQHQETQYF.

The chain combines TRBV9 with TRBJ1-2; the D gene TCRdb calls, TRBD1, cannot be checked with no DNA. Looked up from germline, CDR1 is SGDLS and CDR2 is YYNGEE. The CDR3 runs 15 residues. Here the CDR3 reads CASSVQGSAVYGYTF.

The V call is TRBV28, the J call TRBJ2-7; TCRdb's D gene call, TRBD2, goes unchecked for lack of DNA. This CDR3 region has 12 residues. In germline, CDR1 is MDHEN, CDR2 SYDVKM. CDR3 residues: CASSLDLAGKYF.

The V and J genes are TRBV19 and TRBJ2-2; TCRdb lists TRBD1, though no DNA is available to test this call. From germline, CDR1 is LNHDA and CDR2 SQIVND (reference sequence). CDR3 length: 14 amino acids. CDR3: CASGQGQFAGELFF.

The chain joins TRBV28 to TRBJ2-3; the TCRdb D gene call, TRBD1, has no DNA to confirm it. The CDR3 loop spans 15 amino acids. Germline-derived CDR1 and CDR2 are MDHEN and SYDVKM. CDR3 sequence: CASSLRGGFTDTQYF.